Included here is one T cell receptor (beta chain) sequence, with context. This clone showed up just a few times. No antigen is known for it. It has no much larger one-base neighbor in the sample; base qualities were not kept. Read against the paper, the sample's treatment or condition label means: suppressive antiretroviral therapy. A pool of overlapping 15-mer peptides from HIV-1 Gag, at around 1 ug per peptide per mL, was used to stimulate the cells. Responding CD4+ T cells were sorted on the basis of upregulation of both CD40 ligand and CD69. HIV-1-infected adults in whom suppressive ART had been started during chronic infection were enrolled as participants. For at least 4 years, the participants' plasma HIV-1 RNA had been undetectable, below 50 copies/mL. To be included, a participant needed positive CMV serology and a CD4+ T cell count above 400 cells/uL. Before stimulation, PBMCs were isolated using density centrifugation and then depleted of CD8+ T cells. For more than 15 hours, the CD8-depleted PBMCs were stimulated with anti-CD28/CD49d costimulation, a CD40-blocking antibody, and enfuvirtide to prevent new infections. Cell sorting was done on a Beckman Coulter MoFlo Legacy or XDP sorter, and dead cells were excluded with propidium iodide. For samples with more than one million cells, genomic DNA was extracted with the QIAamp DNA Mini Kit, and for all other samples the Quick-DNA Microprep Kit was used.

The sample is drawn from a study of persistence of HIV-infected CD4 T cells (dated by TCRdb to 2018 to 2020). Study-wide context: Suppressive ART had been received by participants for a median of about eight years. Peripheral blood samples of up to roughly 200 mL were obtained at multiple time points, with the exception of a couple of participants, for whom leukapheresis was performed at a single time point. The study isolated CMV- and HIV-1 Gag-responding CD4+ T cells from ART-treated individuals to examine antigen-driven clonal expansion of HIV-1-infected cells. The clonality of all cells in each sorted population was assessed by TCRbeta sequencing, whereas the clonality of infected cells was assessed by proviral sequencing. Cross-participant TCR cluster analysis included 8 or 9 participants for CMV and over five participants for Gag.

The immunoSEQ hsTCRB assay version 4, run in survey mode, was used to sequence TCRbeta repertoires from genomic DNA. For TCRbeta sequencing, genomic DNA was diluted to approximately 10 ng/uL, and up to 1 ug was used per sample. In the source study's methods: ImmunoSeq Analyzer 3.0 was used for analysis of TCRbeta data, and diversity was computed on productive nucleotide rearrangements. The improved Chao index was used to estimate lower-bound TCR diversity, and the Gini coefficient was used to estimate clonality using the Immunarch R package. When different nucleotide rearrangements encoded the same CDR3beta amino acid sequence, each rearrangement was treated as a distinct clonotype. Differential abundance analysis identified TCRbeta sequences significantly enriched in antigen-responding cells relative to anti-CD3/anti-CD28-activated cells. GLIPH2 grouped TCRs by predicted peptide-MHC specificity, both within each participant and across combined participant data sets. TCRdb stores this immuneACCESS table with in-frame sequences only. Part of the clones is absent; in the studies checked, under half of the shortfall reflects unresolved V genes, and no reason is known for the rest. V, J and clone size reflect that table, while D and trimming were determined from the DNA. For this sample there are about 30,000 clones; around 70% appear just once. More than 1.2% of the sample is held by the ten biggest clonotypes.

Points the paper makes about the study in general: Enrichment of degenerate expanded CDR3beta sequences was found in antigen-responding cells, suggesting convergent selection of CD4+ responses to CMV and Gag. Only a small number of individuals took part in the study, and the range of antigens tested was limited. A correlation was observed between TCR oligoclonality and proviral oligoclonality within the same sorted populations. Bulk TCR analyses could not be restricted to the rare CMV-responding cells that actually carried HIV-1 proviruses. TCRbeta richness in CMV- and Gag-responding cells was significantly lower than in anti-CD3/anti-CD28-responding cells; CMV-responding cells had higher oligoclonality than CD3/CD28-stimulated and Gag-responding cells.

Taken from cysteine to phenylalanine, the CDR3 has 15 residues. The sequence is cut down to CDR3 DNA, 45 bases in frame from base 1. V is trimmed back by 6 bases and J by 4 bases, and the junction contains 7 bases that no gene match accounts for. CDR1 SNHLY and CDR2 FYNNEI were looked up in the germline V gene. Recombination joined TRBV2 with TRBJ2-2, with 8 middle bases fitting TRBD1. This TCR came from an adult man with HIV who was CMV-seropositive. The input for sequencing was CD4+ T cells sorted from PBMCs after approximately 19-hour stimulation, taken from a patient who received antiretroviral therapy. The sample's cell subset or site label is to be understood as: CD40L+CD69+ CD4 T cells responding to HIV-1 Gag peptides. Here the CDR3 is given as CASRVWTGPTGELFF. The nucleotides are TGTGCCAGCAGGGTATGGACAGGGCCCACCGGGGAGCTGTTTTTT.